The subject of this entry is one T cell receptor beta chain. Antigen specificity is unknown. Method: immunoSEQ multiplex PCR; TCRdb's copy keeps in-frame clones and lacks some. The sample contains 150,000 to 200,000 clones, more than 70% of which appear only once. The source of the sample is a study of cytotoxic CD8 clonotypes in ibrutinib-treated CLL. Background on the study: A median roughly 11 months of treatment, range 6 to 36, preceded the collection of response samples.

The study, taken as a whole, reports: Among the clonotypes, public ones were uncommon and contracted or held stable on treatment. Baseline clonality exceeded age-matched healthy donors and tracked circulating CD8+ T-cell counts.

This sequence originates from a human donor with chronic lymphocytic leukemia. The sample here was PBMCs, taken at disease progression, from a patient treated with ibrutinib.

The chain's CDR3 is CASSLDTMGNTIYF. The CDR3 DNA reads TGCGCCAGCAGCTTGGATACCATGGGAAACACCATATATTTT. The chain employs TRBV5-1 and TRBJ1-3; no reliable D call. Trimming pared 0 bases from V and 4 bases from J, leaving 8 bases between. Germline CDR1 reads SGHRS; CDR2 reads YFSETQ. The CDR3 is 14 residues long.